This T cell receptor (beta chain) was captured by sequencing in a study of cytomegalovirus exposure and HLA in healthy donors. General study results and limits: In a later analysis, at a false discovery rate of 0.05, about 15,000 TCR beta sequences were associated with HLA alleles. In a later analysis, productive TCRs from donors in an Asian-associated ancestry cluster reportedly carried fewer N-insertions than the cohort mean.

As for this clone: Its antigen is unknown.

PCR was performed using 60 Vbeta and 13 Jbeta primers. Only in-frame clones appear in the TCRdb table, and some are missing; sequencing was by immunoSEQ multiplex PCR. The data contain approximately 170,000 clones, 80% to 90% of them seen just once; the ten biggest clones take up 2% to 2.5%. V was clipped by 0 bases and J by 3 bases; unmatched bases: 5. Germline CDR1 reads SGHDN; CDR2 reads FVKESK. The length of the CDR3 is 15 residues. Sequencing input: PBMCs. The sequence derives from a male donor in good health and CMV-seronegative. This chain connects TRBV14 to TRBJ2-7; TRBD2 matches 7 bases. Here the CDR3 reads CASSQDLRGYYEQYF. DNA of the CDR3: TGTGCCAGCAGCCAAGATCTGCGGGGGTACTACGAGCAGTACTTC.